This TCR beta chain derives from a study of regulatory T cells in long-lasting Graves disease. To make TCR beta libraries, researchers used iRepertoire HTBI primers and Arm-PCR of CDR3 regions. TCRdb reanalysed the multiplex PCR reads using MiXCR and keeps one entry per CDR3 protein. The table records hundreds of thousands of distinct CDR3 sequences, approximately 15% of them present only once. Germline V CDR1 and CDR2: MDHEN, SYDVKM. The V end was cut by 4 bases, the J end by 1 base, with 10 bases between. The CDR3 has 14 amino acids. Time point given: newly diagnosed GD, antithyroid drugs for less than 3 months. Scientists built the TCR library using RNA that was extracted from PBMCs. This sample also belongs to another study, concerning T cells in Graves' hyperthyroidism and ophthalmopathy.

Sequencing was performed on peripheral blood mononuclear cells (PBMCs), taken at new diagnosis, from a patient treated with antithyroid drugs. This receptor was taken from a middle-aged man with Graves disease. V gene TRBV28 combines with J gene TRBJ1-1; perhaps TRBD1 as D (6 bases). The CDR3 DNA follows: TGTGCCAGCAGTTGGGGGGCTGGGAACACTGAAGCTTTCTTT. Its translation is CASSWGAGNTEAFF.